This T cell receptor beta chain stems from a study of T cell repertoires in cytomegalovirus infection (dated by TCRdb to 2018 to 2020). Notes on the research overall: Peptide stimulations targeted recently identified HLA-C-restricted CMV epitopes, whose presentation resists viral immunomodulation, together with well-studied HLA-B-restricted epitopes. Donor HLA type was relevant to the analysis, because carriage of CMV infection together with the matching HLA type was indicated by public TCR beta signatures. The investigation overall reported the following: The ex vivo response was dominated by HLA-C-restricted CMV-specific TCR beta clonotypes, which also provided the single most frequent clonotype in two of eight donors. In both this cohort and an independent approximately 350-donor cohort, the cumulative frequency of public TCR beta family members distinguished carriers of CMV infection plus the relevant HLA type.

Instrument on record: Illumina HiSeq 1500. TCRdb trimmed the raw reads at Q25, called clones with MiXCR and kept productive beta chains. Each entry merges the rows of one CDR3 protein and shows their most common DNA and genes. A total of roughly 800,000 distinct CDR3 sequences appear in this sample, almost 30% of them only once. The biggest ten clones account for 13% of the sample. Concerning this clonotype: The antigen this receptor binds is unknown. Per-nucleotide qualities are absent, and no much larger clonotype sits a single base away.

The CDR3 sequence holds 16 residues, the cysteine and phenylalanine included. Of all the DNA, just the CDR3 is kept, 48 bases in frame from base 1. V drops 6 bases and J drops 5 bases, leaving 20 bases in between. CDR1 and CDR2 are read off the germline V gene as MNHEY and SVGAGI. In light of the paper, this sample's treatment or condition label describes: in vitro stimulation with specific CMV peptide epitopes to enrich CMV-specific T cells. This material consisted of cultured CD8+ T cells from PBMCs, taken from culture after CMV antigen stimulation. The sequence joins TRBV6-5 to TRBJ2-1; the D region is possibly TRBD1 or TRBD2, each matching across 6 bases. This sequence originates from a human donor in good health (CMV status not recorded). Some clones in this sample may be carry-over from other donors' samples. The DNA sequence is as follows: TGTGCCAGCAGGGACAGCTGGATGGGGGGACACAATGAGCAGTTCTTC. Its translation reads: CASRDSWMGGHNEQFF.